The clone carrying this T cell receptor beta chain was recorded a few times. The antigen is not known. The assay was run at survey level. Sequencing used immunoSEQ multiplex PCR; TCRdb keeps in-frame clones, though not all of them. The data hold 95,000 to 100,000 clones, with less than 80% observed a single time. These data belong to a study of fetal regulatory T cell absence and autoimmunity. Trimming removed 3 bases at V and 4 bases at J, with 12 bases between. The CDR3 extends over 14 amino acids. Per the germline V gene, CDR1 is LNHDA and CDR2 is SQIVND (reference sequence). The study's findings and limits: In IPEX syndrome, oligoclonal enrichment was read as supporting prenatal antigen-driven autoimmunity in the pancreas. Compared with cord blood, pancreas showed oligoclonal TCR enrichment, some clones over 85-fold.

Sequencing was performed on pancreas tissue. V usage is TRBV19 and J usage is TRBJ1-2; TRBD1 is a possible D gene (6 bases). The clonotype originates from a male donor with IPEX syndrome. CDR3 nucleotide sequence: TGTGCCAGTAGTATCGGGGGGCCCTTCTATGGCTACACCTTC. Translated: CASSIGGPFYGYTF.